Each of the 27 T cell receptor beta chains below was sequenced from the same sample in a study of blood T cell repertoires in COVID-19. Here immunoSEQ multiplex PCR was the method, and the copy in TCRdb shows in-frame clones only, minus some. The table lists around 200,000 clones, about 83% of them singletons. The sequenced sample was PBMCs or T cells enriched from blood (not recorded which). The receptors stem from a man aged 35 to 55 with acute COVID-19.

The V call is TRBV28, the J call TRBJ2-7; 7 positions match TRBD1. This CDR3 is 13 amino acids long. Germline V gives CDR1 MDHEN, CDR2 SYDVKM. V lost 6 bases, J lost 6 bases, and 8 bases stayed unmatched. The DNA for the CDR3 is TGTGCCAGCAGCCTTTCTTACAGGGGCGAGCAGTACTTC. This sequence encodes CASSLSYRGEQYF.

The J gene is TRBJ1-1, the V gene TRBV4-1; D is ambiguous. The length of the CDR3 is 13 residues. The ends were cut back, 4 bases at V and 1 base at J, with 7 bases in the middle. Germline CDR1 reads MGHRA; CDR2 reads YSYEKL. CDR3: CASSLSRNTEAFF. The CDR3 DNA is TGCGCCAGCAGCCTTTCCAGGAACACTGAAGCTTTCTTT.

V is TRBV10-3 and J is TRBJ2-1, with 8 positions matching TRBD1. This CDR3 spans 16 amino acids. J gave up 5 bases and V 4 bases, and 10 bases lay outside the gene matches. The germline gives CDR1 ENHRY, CDR2 SYGVKD. This CDR3 reads CAISGWDRTGNNEQFF. Written as DNA, the CDR3 is TGTGCCATCAGTGGATGGGATCGGACAGGGAACAATGAGCAGTTCTTC.

The genes are TRBV11-2 and TRBJ1-2; possible D gene TRBD1, 5 bases. The CDR3 has 15 residues. Trimming shortened V by 0 bases and J by 2 bases, and 10 bases separated the two germline ends. CDR1 and CDR2 (germline): SGHAT, FQNNGV. The CDR3: CASSLDSGRNYGYTF. CDR3 sequence (DNA): TGTGCCAGCAGCTTAGACTCAGGGAGGAACTATGGCTACACCTTC.

The V and J genes are TRBV4-2 and TRBJ1-4; 7 bases agree with TRBD1. There are 16 residues in the CDR3. The V segment lost 3 bases and the J segment 1 base; nucleotides outside the gene matches: 5. CDR1 LGHNA and CDR2 YNFKEQ come from the germline V gene. CDR3 in amino acids: CASSQATGRTNEKLFF. CDR3 nucleotides: TGTGCCAGCAGCCAGGCGACAGGGAGAACTAATGAAAAACTGTTTTTT.

The chain couples TRBV5-1 to TRBJ2-7; 10 bases fit TRBD1. Per the germline V gene, CDR1 is SGHRS and CDR2 is YFSETQ. The J segment lost 5 bases and the V segment lost 4 bases, leaving 12 bases of the junction unmatched. CDR3 length equals 16 residues. CDR3: CASSLARQGATHEQYF. The CDR3 DNA follows: TGCGCCAGCAGCCTAGCAAGACAGGGGGCCACCCACGAGCAGTACTTC.

The chain joins TRBV28 to TRBJ2-7; D gene uncertain. The V end was cut by 7 bases, the J end by 4 bases, with 17 bases between. The CDR3 is 14 residues long. Germline CDR1 is MDHEN and CDR2 is SYDVKM. As DNA, the CDR3 is TGTGCCAGCACTGACCTAGACCGTCCTTACGAGCAGTACTTC. Amino acid sequence: CASTDLDRPYEQYF.

The V gene is TRBV14, the J gene TRBJ2-5; 10 positions match TRBD2. The length of the CDR3 is 19 residues. V shed 0 bases and J 5 bases; nucleotides not matched to a gene: 15. Germline-derived CDR1 and CDR2 are SGHDN and FVKESK. CDR3 sequence: CASSQDLIGAGGPGETQYF. The CDR3 nucleotides read TGTGCCAGCAGCCAAGATCTCATTGGAGCGGGAGGGCCGGGTGAGACCCAGTACTTC.

A few counts support this clone. The V call is TRBV4-2, the J call TRBJ1-5; D uncertain. The germline V and J ends were trimmed by 0 bases and 4 bases, with 10 bases remaining between them. Germline assignment: CDR1 LGHNA and CDR2 YNFKEQ. CDR3 length equals 15 residues. CDR3 residues: CASSQERGGNQPQHF. CDR3 DNA: TGTGCCAGCAGCCAAGAGCGGGGAGGGAATCAGCCCCAGCATTTT.

The V gene is TRBV5-1, the J gene TRBJ1-4; TRBD1 matches 12 bases. Germline lookup yields CDR1 SGHRS and CDR2 YFSETQ. The CDR3 is 15 residues long. V was pared by 6 bases and J by 8 bases, with 8 bases of the junction left unmatched. CDR3 DNA: TGCGCCAGCACCGGGACAGGGGGCGCTAGGGAAAAACTGTTTTTT. Protein product: CASTGTGGAREKLFF.

The rearrangement joins TRBV6-1 to TRBJ1-1; tentative D call: TRBD1 (5 bases). Germline V gene sequence: CDR1 MNHNS, CDR2 SASEGT. Deletions cut 0 bases from V and 11 bases from J, with 13 bases between. The CDR3 length is 13 residues. CDR3 coding DNA: TGTGCCAGCAGTGAAGCGCTAGGGGAACGGGCTTTCTTT. It is translated as CASSEALGERAFF.

The rearrangement uses TRBV6-6 and TRBJ1-1; 7 bases align to TRBD1. V shed 0 bases, J shed 8 bases, and the junction held 9 bases outside the gene matches. There are 15 residues in the CDR3. Germline lookup yields CDR1 MNHNY and CDR2 SVGAGI (reference sequence). The CDR3 reads CASSYSAGGLTEAFF. CDR3 sequence (DNA): TGTGCCAGCAGTTACTCAGCAGGGGGTCTGACGGAAGCTTTCTTT.

This chain uses TRBV29-1 with TRBJ2-7; 7 bases fit TRBD2. The germline V gene has CDR1 SQVTM and CDR2 ANQGSEA. V shed 7 bases, J shed 2 bases, and the junction held 8 bases outside the gene matches. The CDR3 spans 13 residues. Written as DNA, the CDR3 is TGCAGCGCAGGACTAGTAACCCCCTACGAGCAGTACTTC. Translated: CSAGLVTPYEQYF.

This clone came up a few times. The genes are TRBV27 and TRBJ1-1; D is undetermined. This CDR3 is built from 14 residues. Per the germline V gene, CDR1 is MNHEY and CDR2 is SMNVEV (reference sequence). V was clipped by 5 bases and J by 0 bases, with 10 bases between them. CDR3 nucleotides: TGTGCCAGCAGTGACGACGGGGTGAACACTGAAGCTTTCTTT. Its protein product is CASSDDGVNTEAFF.

This clone was picked up a small number of times. The chain combines TRBV5-6 with TRBJ1-2, with 8 bases identical to TRBD1. The CDR3 is 12 amino acids. Looked up from germline, CDR1 is SGHDT and CDR2 is YYEEEE. V lost 4 bases and J lost 4; bases outside the gene matches: 0. The CDR3 region has the DNA TGTGCCAGCAGCACAGGGGGCTATGGCTACACCTTC. It yields the protein CASSTGGYGYTF.

The chain joins TRBV7-3 to TRBJ2-1; 8 bases match TRBD2. CDR3 length: 15 residues. J was trimmed by 5 bases and V by 3 bases; bases with no gene match: 6. The V gene's germline CDR1 is SGHTA and CDR2 FQGTGA. This CDR3 is CASSLGAGVHNEQFF. The CDR3 region has the DNA TGTGCCAGCAGCTTGGGAGCGGGAGTCCACAATGAGCAGTTCTTC.

V is TRBV10-3 and J is TRBJ1-5; the match to TRBD1 covers 8 bases. Germline-derived CDR1 and CDR2 are ENHRY and SYGVKD. Unmatched junction bases numbered 5, after V lost 6 bases and J lost 4 bases. This CDR3 contains 14 residues. CDR3 nucleotide sequence: TGTGCCATCAGCGGACAGGGAGGGAATCAGCCCCAGCATTTT. It specifies CAISGQGGNQPQHF.

A single count supports this clone. This chain connects TRBV6-6 to TRBJ1-2; D gene ambiguous. Trimming left V 8 bases short and J 8 bases short, with 9 bases between. The CDR3 is made up of 10 amino acids. Germline CDR1 reads MNHNY; CDR2 reads SVGAGI (reference sequence). CDR3 nucleotide sequence: TGTGCCAGCGAGCGGGCCGGCTACACCTTC. It is translated as CASERAGYTF.

Here the CDR3 reads CASSPQYQETQYF. In DNA, the CDR3 is TGTGCCAGCAGCCCACAATATCAAGAGACCCAGTACTTC. V usage is TRBV3-1 (or the pseudogene TRBV3-2) and J usage is TRBJ2-5; D gene uncertain. Trimming left V 4 bases short and J 2 bases short, with 8 bases between. The germline gives CDR1 LGHDT, CDR2 YNNKEL (reference sequence). This CDR3 has 13 amino acids.

The gene calls are TRBV4-3 and TRBJ2-7; TRBD1 matches 7 bases. V shed 5 bases and J 5 bases; nucleotides not matched to a gene: 6. The CDR3 loop spans 13 amino acids. Germline V gene data show CDR1 as LGHNA and CDR2 as YSLEER. CDR3 amino acids: CASSTGRGHEQYF. The CDR3 DNA reads as TGCGCCAGCAGCACAGGTAGGGGGCACGAGCAGTACTTC.

The chain employs TRBV6-5 and TRBJ1-5; TRBD1 might be the D (6 bases). The germline V and J ends were trimmed by 7 bases and 3 bases, with 10 bases remaining between them. CDR1 and CDR2 from the germline V gene are MNHEY and SVGAGI. The CDR3 is 13 residues long. The CDR3 region is CASIYRDNQPQHF. In DNA form, the CDR3 reads TGTGCCAGCATCTACAGGGACAATCAGCCCCAGCATTTT.

The rearrangement joins TRBV5-1 to TRBJ1-1, with 8 bases that match TRBD1. V lost 0 bases, J lost 7 bases, and 2 bases stayed unmatched. Germline-derived CDR1 and CDR2 are SGHRS and YFSETQ. The CDR3 totals 13 residues. This CDR3 reads CASSLGGTGEAFF. CDR3 nucleotides: TGCGCCAGCAGCTTGGGGGGGACAGGTGAAGCTTTCTTT.

The rearrangement joins TRBV6-1 to TRBJ1-1, with D maybe TRBD1 (5 bases). The germline CDR1 and CDR2 sequences are MNHNS and SASEGT. V was shortened by 2 bases and J by 6 bases, with 13 bases between the two germline ends. This CDR3 is 14 amino acids long. CDR3 region: CASSESGGDSEAFF. The CDR3 bases are TGTGCCAGCAGTGAATCCGGAGGGGACTCTGAAGCTTTCTTT.

The chain carries TRBV28 and TRBJ2-3, with D tentatively TRBD1 (6 bases). CDR1 and CDR2 (germline): MDHEN, SYDVKM. The CDR3 is 17 residues long. Trimming pared 8 bases from V and 0 bases from J, leaving 21 bases between. CDR3: CASSLRDIGLSTDTQYF. CDR3 nucleotide sequence: TGTGCCAGCTCCCTCCGGGACATCGGACTTAGCACAGATACGCAGTATTTT.

This chain links TRBV6-2 or TRBV6-3 with TRBJ2-3; 8 bases match TRBD2. This CDR3 comprises 20 residues. Germline CDR1 MNHEY, CDR2 SVGEGT. V shed 0 bases, J shed 4 bases, and the junction held 18 bases outside the gene matches. CDR3 protein: CASSYSTAGEMGGRADTQYF. Written as DNA, the CDR3 is TGTGCCAGCAGTTACTCCACAGCGGGAGAAATGGGGGGCCGTGCAGATACGCAGTATTTT.

The gene calls are TRBV28 and TRBJ2-5; TRBD2 aligns across 13 bases. This CDR3 comprises 15 residues. The V gene's germline CDR1 is MDHEN and CDR2 SYDVKM. The V and J ends lost 4 bases and 3 bases, in that order; junction bases with no gene match: 2. CDR3 sequence reads: CASSSGLAGEETQYF. In nucleotides, the CDR3 is TGTGCCAGCAGTTCCGGACTAGCGGGAGAAGAGACCCAGTACTTC.

The chain couples TRBV28 to TRBJ2-7; 7 bases agree with TRBD2. The germline V gene encodes CDR1 MDHEN and CDR2 SYDVKM. V lost 5 bases and J lost 0; bases outside the gene matches: 4. The CDR3 extends over 14 amino acids. CDR3 sequence reads: CASSPRTSSYEQYF. For the CDR3, the DNA is TGTGCCAGCAGTCCACGGACTAGCTCCTACGAGCAGTACTTC.